The 17 T cell receptor beta chains given below trace back to one sample, sequenced in a study of T cell changes during pregnancy in multiple sclerosis. The assay was immunoSEQ multiplex PCR, and TCRdb's table has in-frame clones only and misses some. The sample includes over 65,000 clones, 80% to 95% of them seen just once. Material: peripheral blood, obtained in the first trimester of pregnancy. The receptors were sampled from a female donor in good health, enrolled as a control in a pregnancy study.

The CDR3: CASNLRFQETQYF. The CDR3 DNA is TGTGCCAGCAACCTGCGGTTCCAAGAGACCCAGTACTTC. The chain combines TRBV2 with TRBJ2-5; D is unresolved. The CDR3 spans 13 residues. V was cut by 7 bases and J by 1 base, with 10 bases left in between. CDR1 SNHLY and CDR2 FYNNEI come from the germline V gene.

This clone was recorded only once. V gene TRBV7-6 combines with J gene TRBJ1-4; D is uncertain. CDR1 is SGHVS and CDR2 is FNYEAQ in the germline V gene. V dropped 4 bases and J dropped 10 bases, with 10 bases sitting between them. CDR3 length: 12 residues. The CDR3 protein is CASSSVSGKLFF. The CDR3 bases are TGTGCCAGCAGCTCTGTCTCGGGAAAACTGTTTTTT.

The table lists this clone with a few counts. This chain joins TRBV4-3 and TRBJ1-4, with D possibly matching TRBD1 (6 bases). V lost 0 bases, J lost 7 bases, and 15 bases lay in between. The CDR3 loop spans 16 amino acids. CDR1 and CDR2 from the germline V gene are LGHNA and YSLEER. In DNA form, the CDR3 reads TGCGCCAGCAGCCAAGAAGGCAGGGGAAGTAGTGAAAAACTGTTTTTT. Translated: CASSQEGRGSSEKLFF.

The chain recombines TRBV27 with TRBJ1-5; tentative D call: TRBD1 (6 bases). The CDR3 is 15 residues long. Germline CDR1 MNHEY, CDR2 SMNVEV (reference sequence). The V end lost 0 bases, the J end lost 9 bases, and 15 bases lay between the germline ends. CDR3 DNA: TGTGCCAGCAGTTTATCGGGGGCGGCGCAATGGCCCCAGCATTTT. Residues: CASSLSGAAQWPQHF.

The rearrangement uses TRBV4-1 and TRBJ2-5, with D perhaps matching TRBD1 (5 bases). The length of the CDR3 is 17 residues. CDR1 is MGHRA and CDR2 is YSYEKL in the germline V gene. Trimming cost V 4 bases and J 5 bases, with 23 bases left between them. The CDR3 loop reads CASSLRAGYGRSETQYF. The CDR3 nucleotides read TGCGCCAGCAGCCTAAGAGCAGGGTATGGTCGGTCGGAGACCCAGTACTTC.

The rearrangement uses TRBV28 and TRBJ1-5; D unclear. Germline assignment: CDR1 MDHEN and CDR2 SYDVKM. This CDR3 spans 18 amino acids. With 9 bases removed from V and 0 bases from J, the gap between germline ends came to 24 bases. In nucleotides, the CDR3 is TGTGCCAGTTTCAGTCTTTCGGGAACCATTAATAGCAATCAGCCCCAGCATTTT. It translates to CASFSLSGTINSNQPQHF.

Here the CDR3 DNA reads TGTGCCAGCAGCTTCCCCGGGACAGGCGACGAGCAGTACTTC. It codes for CASSFPGTGDEQYF. The rearrangement joins TRBV7-9 to TRBJ2-7; 8 bases line up with TRBD1. CDR1 SEHNR and CDR2 FQNEAQ come from the germline V gene (reference sequence). The CDR3 consists of 14 residues. Unmatched junction bases numbered 6, after V lost 3 bases and J lost 5 bases.

The rearrangement uses TRBV7-8 and TRBJ1-1; D is unresolved. The CDR3 spans 14 residues. The germline V gene has CDR1 SGHVS and CDR2 FQNEAQ. Trimming left V 5 bases short and J 3 bases short, with 13 bases between. This chain's CDR3 is CASSLRGVDTEAFF. The CDR3, as DNA: TGTGCCAGCAGCCTGCGTGGTGTCGACACTGAAGCTTTCTTT.

This clone was observed a handful of times. The chain joins TRBV4-3 to TRBJ2-7; no clear D. Trimming stripped 2 bases from V and 0 bases from J, with 14 bases between. CDR1 LGHNA and CDR2 YSLEER come from the germline V gene. The CDR3 length is 16 residues. CDR3: CASSQSLSGVSYEQYF. CDR3 nucleotides: TGCGCCAGCAGCCAAAGCCTCTCCGGTGTCTCCTACGAGCAGTACTTC.

The V call is TRBV4-2, the J call TRBJ1-5; TRBD1 matches at 7 bases. Germline V gives CDR1 LGHNA, CDR2 YNFKEQ. Germline trimming cut 0 bases from V and 4 bases from J; bases unmatched to any gene: 6. This CDR3 is 16 amino acids long. The CDR3 nucleotides read TGTGCCAGCAGCCAAGATGAGGGGGCGCGAAATCAGCCCCAGCATTTT. This sequence encodes CASSQDEGARNQPQHF.

For the CDR3, the DNA is TGTGCCAGCAGTTACTCCATAACAGGGCAGGCTGGCTACACCTTC. It encodes CASSYSITGQAGYTF. This chain links TRBV6-5 with TRBJ1-2; D is perhaps TRBD1 (6 bases). CDR1 and CDR2 from the germline V gene are MNHEY and SVGAGI. The CDR3 consists of 15 residues. V shed 0 bases and J shed 7 bases, with 15 bases lying between them.

This clone has just one count. J is TRBJ1-2 and V is TRBV28, with TRBD1 matching 7 bases. The CDR3 runs to 14 residues. From germline, CDR1 is MDHEN and CDR2 SYDVKM. V was pared by 6 bases and J by 0 bases, with 4 bases of the junction left unmatched. In DNA, the CDR3 is TGTGCCAGCAGGAGGACAGGAGCTAACTATGGCTACACCTTC. Translating gives CASRRTGANYGYTF.

The chain recombines TRBV28 with TRBJ2-2, with D hard to call. With 8 bases removed from V and 2 bases from J, the gap between germline ends came to 9 bases. The CDR3 has 13 residues. Germline V gene data show CDR1 as MDHEN and CDR2 as SYDVKM. The DNA for the CDR3 is TGTGCCAGCCGGTCCCTTAACACCGGGGAGCTGTTTTTT. It specifies CASRSLNTGELFF.

This chain joins TRBV2 and TRBJ1-4; D is perhaps TRBD1 (5 bases). This CDR3 region has 12 residues. V was trimmed by 7 bases and J by 7 bases, leaving 10 bases between them. Germline CDR1 SNHLY, CDR2 FYNNEI. CDR3 region: CASKGRFEKLFF. Here the CDR3 DNA reads TGTGCCAGCAAGGGGCGTTTTGAAAAACTGTTTTTT.

The chain uses TRBV4-3 and TRBJ2-7; tentatively, D is TRBD1 (6 bases). From germline, CDR1 is LGHNA and CDR2 YSLEER. The CDR3 runs 15 residues. Between the trimmed V and J ends, which lost 0 bases and 4 bases, there was a span of 13 bases. In DNA, the CDR3 is TGCGCCAGCAGCCAAGATCAAGACAGGTCATACGAGCAGTACTTC. Amino acid sequence: CASSQDQDRSYEQYF.

This rearrangement joins TRBV18 to TRBJ1-1; 9 nucleotides line up with TRBD1. Germline V gives CDR1 KGHSH, CDR2 LQKENI. Trimming removed 5 bases from V and 6 bases from J; junction bases left unmatched: 19. The CDR3 consists of 18 residues. The CDR3 nucleotides are TGTGCCAGCTCATCAACACCACGCGGGACAGGGAATTTCTCTGAAGCTTTCTTT. Its protein is CASSSTPRGTGNFSEAFF. The whole variable domain, remainder taken from reference TRBV18 and TRBJ1-1, is NAGVMQNPRHLVRRRGQEARLRCSPMKGHSHVYWYRQLPEEGLKFMVYLQKENIIDESGMPKERFSAEFPKEGPSILRIQQVVRGDSAAYFCASSSTPRGTGNFSEAFFGQGTRLTVV.

In its sample, this clone was seen once. The genes are TRBV10-3 and TRBJ2-7; the D gene is possibly TRBD1 (6 bases). V dropped 3 bases and J dropped 4 bases, with 31 bases sitting between them. Germline CDR1 is ENHRY and CDR2 is SYGVKD. The CDR3 is made up of 20 amino acids. DNA of the CDR3: TGTGCCATCAGTGACTCAAATCCGGGACAACTGACTACCAAAAGGTACGAGCAGTACTTC. Amino acid sequence: CAISDSNPGQLTTKRYEQYF.